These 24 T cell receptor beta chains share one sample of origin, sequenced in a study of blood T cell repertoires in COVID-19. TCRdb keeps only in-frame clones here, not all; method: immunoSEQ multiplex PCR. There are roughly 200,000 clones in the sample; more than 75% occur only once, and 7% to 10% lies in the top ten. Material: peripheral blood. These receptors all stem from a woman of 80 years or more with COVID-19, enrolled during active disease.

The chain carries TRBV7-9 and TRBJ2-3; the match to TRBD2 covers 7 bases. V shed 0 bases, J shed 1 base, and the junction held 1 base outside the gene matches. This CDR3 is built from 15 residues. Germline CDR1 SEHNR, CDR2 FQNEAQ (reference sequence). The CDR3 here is CASSLAAGGTDTQYF. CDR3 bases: TGTGCCAGCAGCTTAGCGGCGGGGGGCACAGATACGCAGTATTTT.

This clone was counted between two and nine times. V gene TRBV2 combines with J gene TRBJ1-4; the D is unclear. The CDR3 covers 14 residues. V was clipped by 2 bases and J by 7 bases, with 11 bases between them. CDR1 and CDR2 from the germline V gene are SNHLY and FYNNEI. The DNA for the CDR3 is TGTGCCAGCAGTGAATTTCTCACGGGTGAAAAACTGTTTTTT. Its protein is CASSEFLTGEKLFF. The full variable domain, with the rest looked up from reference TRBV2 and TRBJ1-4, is EPEVTQTPSHQVTQMGQEVILRCVPISNHLYFYWYRQILGQKVEFLVSFYNNEISEKSEIFDDQFSVERPDGSNFTLKIRSTKLEDSAMYFCASSEFLTGEKLFFGSGTQLSVL.

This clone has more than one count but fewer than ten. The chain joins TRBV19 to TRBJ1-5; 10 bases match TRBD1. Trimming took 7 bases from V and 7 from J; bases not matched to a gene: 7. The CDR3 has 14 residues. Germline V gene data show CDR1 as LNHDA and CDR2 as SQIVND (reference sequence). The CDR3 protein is CASNRDRGYQPQHF. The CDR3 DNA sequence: TGTGCCAGTAACCGGGACAGGGGATACCAGCCCCAGCATTTT.

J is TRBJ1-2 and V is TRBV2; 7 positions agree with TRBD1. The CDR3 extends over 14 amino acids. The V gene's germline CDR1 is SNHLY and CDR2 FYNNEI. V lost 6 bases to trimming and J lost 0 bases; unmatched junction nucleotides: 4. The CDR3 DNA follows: TGTGCCAGCAGCTGGACAGGACCTAACTATGGCTACACCTTC. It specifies CASSWTGPNYGYTF.

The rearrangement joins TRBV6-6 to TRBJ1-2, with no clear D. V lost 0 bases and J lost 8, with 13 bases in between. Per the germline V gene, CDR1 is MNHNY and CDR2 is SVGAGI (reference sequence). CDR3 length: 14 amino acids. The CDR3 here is CASSYSIAGGGYTF. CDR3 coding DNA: TGTGCCAGCAGTTACTCGATTGCGGGAGGAGGCTACACCTTC.

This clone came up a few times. The CDR3 region has the DNA TGTGCCAGCTCACTGGACAGGGGTGGCTACACCTTC. Encoded protein: CASSLDRGGYTF. The gene calls are TRBV18 and TRBJ1-2; 9 nucleotides match TRBD1. The V and J ends lost 4 bases and 7 bases, in that order; junction bases with no gene match: 1. CDR1 is KGHSH and CDR2 is LQKENI in the germline V gene. The CDR3 is made up of 12 amino acids.

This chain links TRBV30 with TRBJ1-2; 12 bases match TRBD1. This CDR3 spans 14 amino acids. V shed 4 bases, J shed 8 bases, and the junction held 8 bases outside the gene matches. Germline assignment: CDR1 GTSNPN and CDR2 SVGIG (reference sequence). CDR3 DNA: TGTGCCTGGACTGCGGGACAGGGGGCTAGCGGCTACACCTTC. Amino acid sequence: CAWTAGQGASGYTF. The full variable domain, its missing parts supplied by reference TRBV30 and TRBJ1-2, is SQTIHQWPATLVQPVGSPLSLECTVEGTSNPNLYWYRQAAGRGLQLLFYSVGIGQISSEVPQNLSASRPQDRQFILSSKKLLLSDSGFYLCAWTAGQGASGYTFGSGTRLTVV.

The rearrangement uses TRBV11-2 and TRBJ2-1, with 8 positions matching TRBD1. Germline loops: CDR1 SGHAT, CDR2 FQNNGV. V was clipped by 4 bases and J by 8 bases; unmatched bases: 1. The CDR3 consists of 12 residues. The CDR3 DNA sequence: TGTGCCAGCAGCTGGACAGGGTATGAGCAGTTCTTC. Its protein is CASSWTGYEQFF.

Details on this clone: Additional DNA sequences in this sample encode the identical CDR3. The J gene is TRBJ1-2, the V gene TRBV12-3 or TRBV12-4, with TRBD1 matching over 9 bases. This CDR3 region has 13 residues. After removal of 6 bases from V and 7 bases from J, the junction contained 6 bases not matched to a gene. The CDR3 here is CASSPQGARGYTF. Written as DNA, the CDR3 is TGTGCCAGCAGCCCACAGGGGGCGCGTGGCTACACCTTC.

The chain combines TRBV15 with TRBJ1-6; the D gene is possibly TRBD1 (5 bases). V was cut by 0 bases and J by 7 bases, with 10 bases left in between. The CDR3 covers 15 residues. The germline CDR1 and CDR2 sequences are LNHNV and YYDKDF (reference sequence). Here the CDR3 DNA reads TGTGCCACCAGCAGAGACAGGGACTGGAATTCACCCCTCCACTTT. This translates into CATSRDRDWNSPLHF.

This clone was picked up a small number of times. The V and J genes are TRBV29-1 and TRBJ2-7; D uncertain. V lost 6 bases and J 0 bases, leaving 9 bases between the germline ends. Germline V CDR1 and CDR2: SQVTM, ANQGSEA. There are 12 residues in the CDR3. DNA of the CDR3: TGCAGCGTGCGCGGAAGCTCCTACGAGCAGTACTTC. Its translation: CSVRGSSYEQYF.

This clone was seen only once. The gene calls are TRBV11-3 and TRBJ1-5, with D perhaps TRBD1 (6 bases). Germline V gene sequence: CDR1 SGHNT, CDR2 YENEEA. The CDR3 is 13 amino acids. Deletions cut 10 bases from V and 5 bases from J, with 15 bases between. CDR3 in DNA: TGTGCCATCAGGACAGCTGTAGATCAGCCCCAGCATTTT. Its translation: CAIRTAVDQPQHF.

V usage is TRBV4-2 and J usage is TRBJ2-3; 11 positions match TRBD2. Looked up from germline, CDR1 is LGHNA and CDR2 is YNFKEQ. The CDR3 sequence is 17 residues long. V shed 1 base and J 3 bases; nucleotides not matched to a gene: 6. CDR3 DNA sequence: TGTGCCAGCAGCCAAGGATACCTAGCGGGGGGAACAGATACGCAGTATTTT. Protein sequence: CASSQGYLAGGTDTQYF.

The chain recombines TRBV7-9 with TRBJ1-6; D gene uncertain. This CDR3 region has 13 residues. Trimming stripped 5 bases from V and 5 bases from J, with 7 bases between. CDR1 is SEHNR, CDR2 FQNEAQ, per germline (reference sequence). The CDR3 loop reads CASSAENNSPLHF. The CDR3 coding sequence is TGTGCCAGCAGCGCGGAGAATAATTCACCCCTCCACTTT.

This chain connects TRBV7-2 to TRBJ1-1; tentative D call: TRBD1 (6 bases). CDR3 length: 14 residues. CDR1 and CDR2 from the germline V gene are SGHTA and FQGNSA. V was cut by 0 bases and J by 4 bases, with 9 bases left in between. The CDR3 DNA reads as TGTGCCAGCAGCTTAGCAGGGGGATTCACTGAAGCTTTCTTT. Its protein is CASSLAGGFTEAFF.

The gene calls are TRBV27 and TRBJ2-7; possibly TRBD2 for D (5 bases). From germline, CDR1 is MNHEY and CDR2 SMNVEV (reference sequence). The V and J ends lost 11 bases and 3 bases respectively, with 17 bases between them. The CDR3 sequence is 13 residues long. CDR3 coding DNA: TGTGCCTGCGCCCCGACTAATTACTACGAGCAGTACTTC. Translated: CACAPTNYYEQYF.

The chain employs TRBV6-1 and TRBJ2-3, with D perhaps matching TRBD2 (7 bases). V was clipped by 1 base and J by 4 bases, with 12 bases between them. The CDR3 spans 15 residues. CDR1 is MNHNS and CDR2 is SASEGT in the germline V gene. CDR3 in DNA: TGTGCCAGCAGTGAAGATTCGGGGGGCTCAGATACGCAGTATTTT. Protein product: CASSEDSGGSDTQYF.

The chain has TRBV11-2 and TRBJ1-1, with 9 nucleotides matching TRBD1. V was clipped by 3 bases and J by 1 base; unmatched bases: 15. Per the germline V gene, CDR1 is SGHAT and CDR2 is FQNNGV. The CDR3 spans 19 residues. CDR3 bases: TGTGCCAGCAGCTTCTCCACCCTCTTACAGGGGGCGCGGAACACTGAAGCTTTCTTT. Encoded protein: CASSFSTLLQGARNTEAFF. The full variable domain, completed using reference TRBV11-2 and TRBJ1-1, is EAGVAQSPRYKIIEKRQSVAFWCNPISGHATLYWYQQILGQGPKLLIQFQNNGVVDDSQLPKDRFSAERLKGVDSTLKIQPAKLEDSAVYLCASSFSTLLQGARNTEAFFGQGTRLTVV.

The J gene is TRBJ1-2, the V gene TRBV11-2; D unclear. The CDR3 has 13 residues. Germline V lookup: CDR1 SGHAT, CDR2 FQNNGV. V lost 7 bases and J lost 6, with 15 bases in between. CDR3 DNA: TGTGCCAGCAACCAAGGGTGGGAGAATGGCTACACCTTC. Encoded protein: CASNQGWENGYTF.

CDR3 in amino acids: CASSLGSGSGGPHVETQYF. The CDR3 DNA sequence: TGTGCCAGTAGCCTCGGGTCGGGTTCCGGGGGGCCGCATGTGGAGACCCAGTACTTC. This rearrangement joins TRBV19 to TRBJ2-5, with D perhaps TRBD2 (7 bases). CDR1 is LNHDA and CDR2 is SQIVND in the germline V gene (reference sequence). V lost 6 bases, J lost 5 bases, and 31 bases lay in between. This CDR3 has 19 residues.

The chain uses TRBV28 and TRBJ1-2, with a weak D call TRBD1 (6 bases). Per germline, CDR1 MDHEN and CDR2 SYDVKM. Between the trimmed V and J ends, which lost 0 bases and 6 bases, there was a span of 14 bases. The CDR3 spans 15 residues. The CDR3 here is CASSLWGAGGNGYTF. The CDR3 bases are TGTGCCAGCAGTTTATGGGGGGCTGGGGGCAATGGCTACACCTTC.

CDR3 nucleotide sequence: TGTGCCAGCAGCGCGAGGGGAGGGGGTTCCTACGAGCAGTACTTC. Protein: CASSARGGGSYEQYF. The chain employs TRBV9 and TRBJ2-7, with D perhaps matching TRBD2 (7 bases). V lost 3 bases to trimming and J lost 1 base, with 14 bases between them. CDR1 is SGDLS, CDR2 YYNGEE, per germline. The CDR3 is 15 residues long.

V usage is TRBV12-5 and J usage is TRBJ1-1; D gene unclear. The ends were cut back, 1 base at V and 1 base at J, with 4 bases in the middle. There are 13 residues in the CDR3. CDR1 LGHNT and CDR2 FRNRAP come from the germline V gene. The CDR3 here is CASGLAGNTEAFF. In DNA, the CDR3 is TGTGCTAGTGGTTTGGCAGGGAACACTGAAGCTTTCTTT.

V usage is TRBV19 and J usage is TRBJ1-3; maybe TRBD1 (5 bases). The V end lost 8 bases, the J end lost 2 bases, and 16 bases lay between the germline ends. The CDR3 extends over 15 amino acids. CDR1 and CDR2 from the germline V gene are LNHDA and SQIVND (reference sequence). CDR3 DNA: TGTGCCAGTTCTCAGGGAGGATTGCCTGGAAACACCATATATTTT. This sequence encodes CASSQGGLPGNTIYF. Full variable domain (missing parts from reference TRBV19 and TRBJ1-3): DGGITQSPKYLFRKEGQNVTLSCEQNLNHDAMYWYRQDPGQGLRLIYYSQIVNDFQKGDIAEGYSVSREKKESFPLTVTSAQKNPTAFYLCASSQGGLPGNTIYFGEGSWLTVV.